This T cell receptor beta chain is from a study of blood T cell repertoires in COVID-19. With 5 bases clipped from V and 5 bases from J, the junction kept 9 bases outside the gene matches. CDR3 length equals 14 residues. Germline CDR1 reads MGHDK; CDR2 reads SYGVNS. Profiling relied on immunoSEQ multiplex PCR, and the TCRdb table lists in-frame clones only, not all of them. The data hold some 130,000 clones, with about nine tenths observed a single time. The rearrangement links TRBV25-1 to TRBJ2-7; 7 bases agree with TRBD2. Sequencing used peripheral blood. The sequence was collected from an older woman with COVID-19, enrolled during active disease. CDR3 in amino acids: CASSRSGRVNEQYF. DNA of the CDR3: TGTGCCAGCAGTAGATCAGGGAGGGTGAACGAGCAGTACTTC.